The 4 T cell receptor beta chains below all came from one sample that was sequenced in a study of CD8 T cells in Susac syndrome. Roughly 0.45 to 1 ug RNA was reverse transcribed with random hexamers. TCRdb reprocessed the immunoSEQ multiplex PCR reads via MiXCR and lists one record per CDR3 protein. The sample gives about 50,000 distinct CDR3 sequences, roughly 93% of which show up once; roughly 0.5% is in the top ten. Sequencing was carried out using CD8+ T cells from PBMCs. The receptors were sampled from a human donor with multiple sclerosis.

The gene calls are TRBV15 and TRBJ1-1; D uncertain. Per the germline V gene, CDR1 is LNHNV and CDR2 is YYDKDF (reference sequence). The V and J ends lost 2 bases and 2 bases respectively, with 3 bases between them. There are 12 residues in the CDR3. This chain's CDR3 is CATSRSNTEAFF. CDR3 DNA: TGTGCCACCAGCAGAAGTAACACTGAAGCTTTCTTT.

The genes are TRBV9 and TRBJ2-3; the D is unclear. Germline V gene sequence: CDR1 SGDLS, CDR2 YYNGEE. The CDR3 runs to 15 residues. V was trimmed by 7 bases and J by 2 bases, leaving 17 bases between them. The DNA of the CDR3 is TGTGCCAGCGAAGTAGGCAGCTCACCCACAGATACGCAGTATTTT. It codes for CASEVGSSPTDTQYF. Full variable domain (missing parts from reference TRBV9 and TRBJ2-3): DSGVTQTPKHLITATGQRVTLRCSPRSGDLSVYWYQQSLDQGLQFLIQYYNGEERAKGNILERFSAQQFPDLHSELNLSSLELGDSALYFCASEVGSSPTDTQYFGPGTRLTVL.

V and J are TRBV7-9 and TRBJ1-1; 10 nucleotides line up with TRBD1. The CDR3 is 13 amino acids. Germline CDR1 reads SEHNR; CDR2 reads FQNEAQ (reference sequence). V dropped 5 bases and J dropped 10; count of bases not matched to a gene: 7. DNA of the CDR3: TGTGCCAGCAGCCCAAGGGGACAGGGGCCAGCTTTCTTT. Its translation: CASSPRGQGPAFF.

The chain combines TRBV7-3 with TRBJ2-1; 12 bases line up with TRBD2. Trimming at V came to 5 bases and at J to 4 bases, leaving 3 bases not matched to a gene. In germline, CDR1 is SGHTA, CDR2 FQGTGA. The CDR3 is 15 amino acids. The CDR3 DNA reads as TGTGCCAGCAGCCCCCTAGCGGGGGGGTACAATGAGCAGTTCTTC. Amino acids: CASSPLAGGYNEQFF.